This TCR beta chain was recovered during a study of shared clonotypes between healthy human individuals. Across the whole study: Donors were a couple of women and a few men aged 18 to 49. Per-donor plates numbered three CD4 naive, three CD4 memory, two CD8 naive and one CD8 memory.

The CDR3 contains 15 residues. The ends were cut back, 5 bases at V and 4 bases at J, with 18 bases in the middle. In germline, CDR1 is GTSNPN, CDR2 SVGIG (reference sequence). About this clone itself: What it binds is unknown.

Sorted-subset replicate PCR reactions contained roughly 200 ng DNA, corresponding to tens of thousands of T cell genomes. The table came from immunoSEQ multiplex PCR; TCRdb's copy has only in-frame clones and leaves some out. The table has about 710,000 clones, over 60% seen once; the top ten hold roughly 1.8%. Broader study findings: Among a few donors, roughly 5% of naive CD4 clonotypes were found in common.

Input material: memory CD4+ T cells sorted from blood. The subset is: CD45RA-negative fraction. This receptor was obtained from a woman in her thirties in good health. V is TRBV30 and J is TRBJ2-1; no clear D gene. DNA for the CDR3: TGTGCCTGGGTCCCGCCGGGCTTAATGTACAATGAGCAGTTCTTC. This translates into CAWVPPGLMYNEQFF.